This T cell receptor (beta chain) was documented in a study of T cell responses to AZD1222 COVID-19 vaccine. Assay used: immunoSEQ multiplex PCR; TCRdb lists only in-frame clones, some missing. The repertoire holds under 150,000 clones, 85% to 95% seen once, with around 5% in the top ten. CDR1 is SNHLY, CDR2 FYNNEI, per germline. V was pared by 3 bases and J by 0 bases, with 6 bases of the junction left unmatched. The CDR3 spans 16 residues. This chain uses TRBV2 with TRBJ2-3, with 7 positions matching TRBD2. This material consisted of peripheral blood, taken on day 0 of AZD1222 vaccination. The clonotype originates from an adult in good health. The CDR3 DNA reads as TGTGCCAGCAGTGACCTACTAGCGACTAGCACAGATACGCAGTATTTT. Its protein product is CASSDLLATSTDTQYF.